Listed here are 18 T cell receptor beta chains from one sample, sequenced in a study of T cell changes during pregnancy in multiple sclerosis. Assay used: immunoSEQ multiplex PCR; TCRdb lists only in-frame clones, some missing. The sample shows around 95,000 clones, about 90% of them seen only once. Sequencing used peripheral blood, obtained after pregnancy. These receptors were taken from a female donor in good health, enrolled as a control in a pregnancy study.

This chain connects TRBV5-1 to TRBJ2-1; D not resolved. CDR3 length: 15 amino acids. V was trimmed by 4 bases and J by 2 bases, leaving 13 bases between them. In germline, CDR1 is SGHRS, CDR2 YFSETQ. The CDR3 loop is CASSRDNSAYNEQFF. CDR3 DNA sequence: TGCGCCAGCAGCCGTGACAACTCAGCCTACAATGAGCAGTTCTTC.

The chain is built from TRBV2 and TRBJ2-2; 8 bases line up with TRBD2. CDR1 and CDR2 (germline): SNHLY, FYNNEI. The CDR3 length is 17 residues. V shed 2 bases and J 5 bases; nucleotides not matched to a gene: 10. The CDR3 coding sequence is TGTGCCAGCAGTGAACTCTCCTCCGGGAGGGGAACCGGGGAGCTGTTTTTT. This codes for CASSELSSGRGTGELFF.

The V call is TRBV10-3, the J call TRBJ1-5, with D possibly TRBD1 on 5 matching bases. V shed 3 bases and J shed 6 bases, with 9 bases lying between them. CDR3 length: 13 residues. Germline CDR1 ENHRY, CDR2 SYGVKD. The CDR3 DNA follows: TGTGCCATCAGTGACAGGGTGGGTCAGCCCCAGCATTTT. Residues: CAISDRVGQPQHF.

This chain joins TRBV5-4 and TRBJ1-2; D is possibly TRBD1 (5 bases). Trimming stripped 1 base from V and 4 bases from J, with 11 bases between. Germline values: CDR1 SGHNT, CDR2 YYREEE (reference sequence). The CDR3 is 14 amino acids. The CDR3 nucleotides are TGTGCCAGCAGCTTGTCTCTCGGGGGCTATGGCTACACCTTC. Protein sequence: CASSLSLGGYGYTF.

Written as DNA, the CDR3 is TGTGCCAGTAGTATAGAAGAGGGAGGGACTGAAGCTTTCTTT. Protein product: CASSIEEGGTEAFF. The genes are TRBV19 and TRBJ1-1; no clear D. Germline V lookup: CDR1 LNHDA, CDR2 SQIVND (reference sequence). CDR3 length: 14 amino acids. V was trimmed by 0 bases and J by 5 bases, leaving 10 bases between them.

This clone was detected a few times. This chain connects TRBV7-9 to TRBJ1-2; D call uncertain. With 4 bases removed from V and 2 bases from J, the gap between germline ends came to 2 bases. Germline V lookup: CDR1 SEHNR, CDR2 FQNEAQ (reference sequence). The CDR3 sequence is 11 residues long. For the CDR3, the DNA is TGTGCCAGCAGCTCAAACTATGGCTACACCTTC. Encoded protein: CASSSNYGYTF. The full variable domain, its missing parts supplied by reference TRBV7-9 and TRBJ1-2, is DTGVSQNPRHKITKRGQNVTFRCDPISEHNRLYWYRQTLGQGPEFLTYFQNEAQLEKSRLLSDRFSAERPKGSFSTLEIQRTEQGDSAMYLCASSSNYGYTFGSGTRLTVV.

Concerning this clone: Mismatch with germline at one junction end may stem from a read error. The V and J genes are TRBV27 and TRBJ1-5; D perhaps matches TRBD1 (6 bases). Germline lookup yields CDR1 MNHEY and CDR2 SMNVEV (reference sequence). The CDR3 has 13 residues. In DNA form, the CDR3 reads TGTGCCGGCAGTCATACAGGGAATCAGCCCCAGCATTTT. This gives the protein CAGSHTGNQPQHF.

The chain has TRBV19 and TRBJ2-3, with 10 bases aligning to TRBD2. After removal of 3 bases from V and 1 base from J, the junction contained 1 base not matched to a gene. The germline gives CDR1 LNHDA, CDR2 SQIVND (reference sequence). The CDR3 consists of 15 residues. The CDR3 nucleotides are TGTGCCAGTAGTATTCTAGCGGGGGGCACAGATACGCAGTATTTT. Translated, it gives CASSILAGGTDTQYF.

This clone was seen only once. The rearrangement links TRBV5-1 to TRBJ2-1; D call uncertain. Germline V CDR1 and CDR2: SGHRS, YFSETQ. Trimming shortened V by 3 bases and J by 9 bases, and 7 bases separated the two germline ends. This CDR3 has 11 amino acids. DNA of the CDR3: TGCGCCAGCAGCTACAGTGGTGAGCAGTTCTTC. This gives the protein CASSYSGEQFF.

The chain has TRBV2 and TRBJ1-5; D is possibly TRBD1 (5 bases). The length of the CDR3 is 16 residues. Trimming left V 3 bases short and J 0 bases short, with 12 bases between. The germline CDR1 and CDR2 sequences are SNHLY and FYNNEI. CDR3 loop: CASSEWGTYSNQPQHF. DNA for the CDR3: TGTGCCAGCAGTGAGTGGGGGACTTATAGCAATCAGCCCCAGCATTTT.

The V gene is TRBV27, the J gene TRBJ2-3; D is perhaps TRBD2 (5 bases). Trimming left V 3 bases short and J 2 bases short, with 6 bases between. The CDR3 length is 13 residues. Per germline, CDR1 MNHEY and CDR2 SMNVEV (reference sequence). CDR3 sequence reads: CASSFRDTDTQYF. The CDR3 bases are TGTGCCAGCAGTTTCCGGGACACAGATACGCAGTATTTT.

The genes are TRBV7-9 and TRBJ1-1; 8 bases match TRBD1. CDR1 SEHNR and CDR2 FQNEAQ come from the germline V gene (reference sequence). Trimming took 5 bases from V and 1 from J; bases not matched to a gene: 6. The CDR3 extends over 15 amino acids. CDR3 residues: CASSQGDRRNTEAFF. CDR3 nucleotide sequence: TGTGCCAGCAGCCAAGGGGACAGGAGGAACACTGAAGCTTTCTTT.

V and J are TRBV6-4 and TRBJ2-3; D gene uncertain. The CDR3 runs to 13 residues. From germline, CDR1 is MRHNA and CDR2 SNTAGT. Between the trimmed V and J ends, which lost 3 bases and 2 bases, there was a span of 6 bases. For the CDR3, the DNA is TGTGCCAGCAGTGAATGCGTCACAGATACGCAGTATTTT. Its protein product is CASSECVTDTQYF.

The V call is TRBV28, the J call TRBJ1-1, with TRBD1 as a possible D gene (6 bases). The length of the CDR3 is 15 residues. Trimming took off 5 bases at V and 4 bases at J, with 17 bases between the two ends. Germline CDR1 reads MDHEN; CDR2 reads SYDVKM. CDR3 DNA sequence: TGTGCCAGCAGTCCCCGGATTACAGGGTCCACTGAAGCTTTCTTT. It is translated as CASSPRITGSTEAFF.

The chain carries TRBV10-3 and TRBJ1-1; no reliable D call. V shed 2 bases and J shed 4 bases, with 8 bases lying between them. This CDR3 region has 13 residues. The germline CDR1 and CDR2 sequences are ENHRY and SYGVKD. This chain's CDR3 is CAISEGLVTEAFF. The CDR3 nucleotides are TGTGCCATCAGTGAGGGCCTGGTCACTGAAGCTTTCTTT.

The genes are TRBV5-4 and TRBJ2-2, with D tentatively TRBD1 (5 bases). The CDR3 loop spans 14 amino acids. Looked up from germline, CDR1 is SGHNT and CDR2 is YYREEE (reference sequence). The ends were cut back, 0 bases at V and 6 bases at J, with 9 bases in the middle. The CDR3 sequence is CASSLGWGPGELFF. The CDR3 DNA reads as TGTGCCAGCAGCTTGGGGTGGGGCCCCGGGGAGCTGTTTTTT.

The chain couples TRBV15 to TRBJ1-1; possible D gene TRBD1, 5 bases. The germline CDR1 and CDR2 sequences are LNHNV and YYDKDF (reference sequence). CDR3 size: 15 residues. Deletions cut 2 bases from V and 5 bases from J, with 15 bases between. The CDR3 sequence: CATSRRDSYATEAFF. The CDR3 DNA sequence: TGTGCCACCAGCAGACGAGACAGCTATGCTACTGAAGCTTTCTTT. The variable domain in full, completed from reference TRBV15 and TRBJ1-1, reads DAMVIQNPRYQVTQFGKPVTLSCSQTLNHNVMYWYQQKSSQAPKLLFHYYDKDFNNEADTPDNFQSRRPNTSFCFLDIRSPGLGDTAMYLCATSRRDSYATEAFFGQGTRLTVV.

CDR3 region: CASSRRGNEQFF. For the CDR3, the DNA is TGTGCCAGCAGTAGACGGGGAAATGAGCAGTTCTTC. V usage is TRBV6-1 and J usage is TRBJ2-1, with D possibly being TRBD2 (5 bases). The V end lost 5 bases, the J end lost 7 bases, and 9 bases lay between the germline ends. The CDR3 has 12 amino acids. CDR1 MNHNS and CDR2 SASEGT come from the germline V gene.